What follows are 27 T cell receptor beta chains derived from one specimen sequenced in a study of neoadjuvant anti-PD-1 for oral cavity cancer. The time point denotes: after neoadjuvant nivolumab, at surgical resection. Method: immunoSEQ multiplex PCR; TCRdb's copy keeps in-frame clones and lacks some. The sample lists about 42,000 clones, about three quarters occurring once. The sample was PBMCs, taken after nivolumab (anti-PD-1) treatment. These TCRs come from a person aged 40 to 85 with oral cavity squamous cell carcinoma.

This chain joins TRBV7-9 and TRBJ1-5; the D gene is possibly TRBD1 (6 bases). The germline gives CDR1 SEHNR, CDR2 FQNEAQ (reference sequence). There are 18 residues in the CDR3. The V and J ends lost 5 bases and 0 bases respectively, with 20 bases between them. The CDR3 spells CASSRTSRGLNSNQPQHF. The CDR3 DNA reads TGTGCCAGCAGCCGAACCTCCAGGGGACTGAATAGCAATCAGCCCCAGCATTTT.

This clone was observed a few times. Its ends do not fully match the called genes, so a read error is possible. The V and J genes are TRBV10-1 and TRBJ2-5, with 13 bases matching TRBD2. CDR1 and CDR2 (germline): WNHNN, SYGVQD (reference sequence). This CDR3 contains 16 residues. For the CDR3, the DNA is TGCGCCAGCAGCGAGTCGGGACTAGCGGGGAAGGGGACCCAGTACTTC. Amino acids: CASSESGLAGKGTQYF.

The gene calls are TRBV5-1 and TRBJ2-7, with TRBD1 matching over 7 bases. After removal of 2 bases from V and 2 bases from J, the junction contained 4 bases not matched to a gene. The CDR3 spans 14 residues. Germline V gives CDR1 SGHRS, CDR2 YFSETQ. Written as DNA, the CDR3 is TGCGCCAGCAGCTTCGACAGGGCAACCTACGAGCAGTACTTC. Residues: CASSFDRATYEQYF.

The chain has TRBV5-8 and TRBJ1-5; no clear D gene. The length of the CDR3 is 13 residues. Trimming stripped 4 bases from V and 4 bases from J, with 9 bases between. CDR1 is SGHTS and CDR2 is YDEGEE in the germline V gene. CDR3 in amino acids: CASSHLRNQPQHF. The CDR3 coding sequence is TGTGCCAGCAGCCATCTGAGGAATCAGCCCCAGCATTTT.

This clone was counted once. The chain combines TRBV28 with TRBJ1-6; TRBD1 agrees at 10 bases. The trim removed 3 bases at V and 13 bases at J, leaving 18 bases unmatched. Germline V CDR1 and CDR2: MDHEN, SYDVKM. This CDR3 has 18 residues. CDR3 coding DNA: TGTGCCAGCAGTTTGGAGACAGGGGGCAATCTTGGGTCATTCCCCCTCCACTTT. Translated: CASSLETGGNLGSFPLHF.

The chain employs TRBV7-2 and TRBJ1-2; a possible D gene is TRBD1 (5 bases). V shed 3 bases and J shed 1 base, with 9 bases lying between them. CDR3 length: 14 residues. Per the germline V gene, CDR1 is SGHTA and CDR2 is FQGNSA. CDR3 loop: CASSFPGVNYGYTF. CDR3 bases: TGTGCCAGCAGCTTTCCGGGGGTTAACTATGGCTACACCTTC.

The chain carries TRBV4-2 and TRBJ1-5; 12 positions match TRBD1. Germline assignment: CDR1 LGHNA and CDR2 YNFKEQ. The CDR3 is 19 amino acids. The V gene end was trimmed by 2 bases and the J gene end by 6 bases; junction bases not matched to a gene: 14. The CDR3 coding sequence is TGTGCCAGCAGCCAAATACCCGGGACAGGGGGCTTAGGTGGTCAGCCCCAGCATTTT. Residues: CASSQIPGTGGLGGQPQHF.

V is TRBV6-4 and J is TRBJ1-4; no firm D call. Germline V CDR1 and CDR2: MRHNA, SNTAGT. V lost 6 bases, J lost 4 bases, and 24 bases lay in between. The CDR3 runs to 18 residues. The CDR3 reads CASRWDGQDPPFNEKLFF. The CDR3 DNA reads TGTGCCAGCAGATGGGATGGGCAGGACCCGCCTTTTAATGAAAAACTGTTTTTT.

The chain joins TRBV7-9 to TRBJ2-7; the D call may be TRBD1 or TRBD2 (6 bases each). The V gene's germline CDR1 is SEHNR and CDR2 FQNEAQ (reference sequence). V was clipped by 3 bases and J by 11 bases, with 11 bases between them. The CDR3 loop spans 11 amino acids. The CDR3 DNA reads TGTGCCAGCAGCTTTTCGGGGGCTGAGTACTTC. Amino acids: CASSFSGAEYF.

This clone was seen a handful of times. In nucleotides, the CDR3 is TGTGCCAGCAGTCCCCGGGACCTACTTGGCGGGGAGCTGTTTTTT. It is translated as CASSPRDLLGGELFF. The V and J genes are TRBV2 and TRBJ2-2, with D tentatively TRBD1 or TRBD2 (5 bases each). The CDR3 runs 15 residues. Trimming stripped 5 bases from V and 7 bases from J, with 17 bases between. The germline V gene has CDR1 SNHLY and CDR2 FYNNEI.

The rearrangement uses TRBV9 and TRBJ2-5; the match to TRBD1 covers 7 bases. J gave up 0 bases and V 4 bases, and 6 bases lay outside the gene matches. This CDR3 comprises 15 residues. The germline CDR1 and CDR2 sequences are SGDLS and YYNGEE. The CDR3 loop is CASSRTGTDQETQYF. CDR3 DNA: TGTGCCAGCAGCCGTACCGGGACAGACCAAGAGACCCAGTACTTC.

The chain combines TRBV6-1 with TRBJ1-6; 7 nucleotides match TRBD1. CDR1 MNHNS and CDR2 SASEGT come from the germline V gene. Germline trimming cut 5 bases from V and 7 bases from J; bases unmatched to any gene: 5. CDR3 length: 14 residues. DNA for the CDR3: TGTGCCAGCAGTCGGACAGGACCAAATTCACCCCTCCACTTT. This gives the protein CASSRTGPNSPLHF.

The chain has TRBV5-4 and TRBJ1-6; D may be TRBD1 (6 bases). The ends were cut back, 0 bases at V and 7 bases at J, with 11 bases in the middle. The length of the CDR3 is 15 residues. Germline CDR1 reads SGHNT; CDR2 reads YYREEE (reference sequence). CDR3 DNA sequence: TGTGCCAGCAGCTTGGGGGGGCCCGGGAATTCACCCCTCCACTTT. This gives the protein CASSLGGPGNSPLHF.

By proportion, this clone is medium-sized (0.01 to 0.1%). The chain combines TRBV19 with TRBJ1-1; 8 bases are shared with TRBD1. The V gene's germline CDR1 is LNHDA and CDR2 SQIVND (reference sequence). The CDR3 runs to 14 residues. Losses at the gene ends were 7 bases for V and 6 bases for J; bases not matched to a gene: 10. CDR3 DNA: TGTGCCAGTACCTCGGACAGGGCAAGCGCTGAAGCTTTCTTT. Translating it yields CASTSDRASAEAFF. The whole variable domain, remainder taken from reference TRBV19 and TRBJ1-1, is DGGITQSPKYLFRKEGQNVTLSCEQNLNHDAMYWYRQDPGQGLRLIYYSQIVNDFQKGDIAEGYSVSREKKESFPLTVTSAQKNPTAFYLCASTSDRASAEAFFGQGTRLTVV.

The V gene is TRBV7-9, the J gene TRBJ2-7, with D possibly being TRBD1 (6 bases). Trimming removed 5 bases from V and 2 bases from J, with 13 bases in between. The V gene's germline CDR1 is SEHNR and CDR2 FQNEAQ (reference sequence). This CDR3 has 14 residues. The DNA of the CDR3 is TGTGCCAGCAGCCCGCAGGGGACCCCCTACGAGCAGTACTTC. It specifies CASSPQGTPYEQYF.

The CDR3, as DNA: TGTGCCAGCAGATCAGACAGGTCGCGCTCCTACGAGCAGTACTTC. It specifies CASRSDRSRSYEQYF. The chain uses TRBV7-9 and TRBJ2-7, with D tentatively TRBD1 (6 bases). V lost 6 bases, J lost 0 bases, and 15 bases lay in between. CDR1 is SEHNR, CDR2 FQNEAQ, per germline (reference sequence). There are 15 residues in the CDR3. Complete variable domain (other parts from reference TRBV7-9 and TRBJ2-7): DTGVSQNPRHKITKRGQNVTFRCDPISEHNRLYWYRQTLGQGPEFLTYFQNEAQLEKSRLLSDRFSAERPKGSFSTLEIQRTEQGDSAMYLCASRSDRSRSYEQYFGPGTRLTVT.

The CDR3 sequence: CASSPRDRGRQGAFF. In DNA, the CDR3 is TGTGCCAGCAGCCCCCGGGACAGGGGGCGTCAGGGAGCTTTCTTT. The chain couples TRBV4-2 to TRBJ1-1, with 12 bases that match TRBD1. The ends lost 4 bases at V and 10 bases at J; junction bases unmatched: 10. Germline V gene sequence: CDR1 LGHNA, CDR2 YNFKEQ. There are 15 residues in the CDR3.

The chain recombines TRBV18 with TRBJ2-7, with 8 bases that match TRBD2. Trimming cost V 3 bases and J 10 bases; bases outside gene matches: 11. The CDR3 totals 14 residues. CDR1 is KGHSH, CDR2 LQKENI, per germline. In DNA, the CDR3 is TGTGCCAGCTCACCGATCGAACTAGCGGACGGCCAGTACTTC. This translates into CASSPIELADGQYF.

The chain links TRBV5-1 to TRBJ2-3, with 8 bases that match TRBD2. Germline V gene data show CDR1 as SGHRS and CDR2 as YFSETQ. CDR3 size: 15 residues. The J segment lost 2 bases and the V segment lost 5 bases, leaving 7 bases of the junction unmatched. The CDR3 protein is CASRGAGAVTDTQYF. Written as DNA, the CDR3 is TGCGCCAGCAGGGGAGCGGGGGCCGTCACAGATACGCAGTATTTT.

The chain combines TRBV6-5 with TRBJ2-7; 10 positions match TRBD1. Germline V CDR1 and CDR2: MNHEY, SVGAGI. This CDR3 comprises 15 residues. Trimming at V came to 0 bases and at J to 4 bases, leaving 3 bases not matched to a gene. The CDR3 spells CASSYSGQGEYEQYF. For the CDR3, the DNA is TGTGCCAGCAGTTACTCCGGACAGGGGGAATACGAGCAGTACTTC.

This clone was observed a few times. The chain recombines TRBV7-2 with TRBJ1-2; D ambiguous. The CDR3 totals 15 residues. V was trimmed by 1 base and J by 5 bases, leaving 14 bases between them. CDR1 and CDR2 (germline): SGHTA, FQGNSA. Written as DNA, the CDR3 is TGTGCCAGCAGCTTAGGAAGCGGACGGGAGTATGGCTACACCTTC. Translating it yields CASSLGSGREYGYTF. Using reference TRBV7-2 and TRBJ1-2 for the parts outside the CDR3, the full variable domain is GAGVSQSPSNKVTEKGKDVELRCDPISGHTALYWYRQSLGQGLEFLIYFQGNSAPDKSGLPSDRFSAERTGGSVSTLTIQRTQQEDSAVYLCASSLGSGREYGYTFGSGTRLTVV.

The chain links TRBV5-1 to TRBJ1-5; TRBD1 might be the D (5 bases). V shed 0 bases and J shed 1 base, with 8 bases lying between them. CDR1 is SGHRS, CDR2 YFSETQ, per germline. This CDR3 spans 15 amino acids. The CDR3: CASSLGGKSNQPQHF. The CDR3 nucleotides read TGCGCCAGCAGCTTGGGGGGGAAGAGCAATCAGCCCCAGCATTTT.

The chain links TRBV27 to TRBJ1-2; 9 nucleotides line up with TRBD1. CDR1 MNHEY and CDR2 SMNVEV come from the germline V gene (reference sequence). V lost 3 bases to trimming and J lost 8 bases; unmatched junction nucleotides: 10. The CDR3 length is 15 residues. CDR3 protein: CASSFGQGMIGGYTF. The CDR3 region has the DNA TGTGCCAGCAGTTTTGGACAGGGGATGATAGGAGGCTACACCTTC.

The chain uses TRBV2 and TRBJ2-3; 8 bases line up with TRBD1. The V segment lost 5 bases and the J segment 1 base; nucleotides outside the gene matches: 5. The germline CDR1 and CDR2 sequences are SNHLY and FYNNEI. The CDR3 has 15 amino acids. The CDR3 DNA follows: TGTGCCAGCAGTCGGGACAGGAGGGGCACAGATACGCAGTATTTT. This codes for CASSRDRRGTDTQYF.

The CDR3 DNA reads as TGTGCCAGCAGCTTCCCAGGGAAACACTACGAGCAGTACTTC. This codes for CASSFPGKHYEQYF. The V and J genes are TRBV7-9 and TRBJ2-7; TRBD1 is a possible D gene (5 bases). Trimming removed 3 bases from V and 3 bases from J, with 12 bases in between. Germline CDR1 SEHNR, CDR2 FQNEAQ (reference sequence). The CDR3 consists of 14 residues.

The gene calls are TRBV21-1 and TRBJ1-3; the table calls TRBD1, which could not be checked here. TRBV21-1 is designated a pseudogene. This CDR3 region has 19 residues. As DNA, the CDR3 is TGTGCCAGCAGCAAAGTGGCCCCTCGACAGGGTAGCTCTGGAAACACCATATATTTT. Translating gives CASSKVAPRQGSSGNTIYF.

The chain has TRBV5-1 and TRBJ2-3, with D maybe TRBD2 (5 bases). Germline V lookup: CDR1 SGHRS, CDR2 YFSETQ. This CDR3 is 14 amino acids long. Trimming took off 3 bases at V and 0 bases at J, with 8 bases between the two ends. The CDR3 loop reads CASSYSGSTDTQYF. The CDR3 region has the DNA TGCGCCAGCAGCTACAGCGGTAGCACAGATACGCAGTATTTT.